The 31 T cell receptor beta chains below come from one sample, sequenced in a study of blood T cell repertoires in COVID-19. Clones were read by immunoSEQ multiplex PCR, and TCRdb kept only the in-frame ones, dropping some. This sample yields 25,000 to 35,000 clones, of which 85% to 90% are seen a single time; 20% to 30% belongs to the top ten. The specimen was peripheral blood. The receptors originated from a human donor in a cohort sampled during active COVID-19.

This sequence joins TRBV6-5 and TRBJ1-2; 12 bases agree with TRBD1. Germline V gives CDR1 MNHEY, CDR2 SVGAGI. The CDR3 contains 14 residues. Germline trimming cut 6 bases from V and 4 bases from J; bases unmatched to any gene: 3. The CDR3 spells CASRGTGGAYGYTF. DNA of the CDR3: TGTGCCAGCAGAGGGACAGGGGGCGCCTATGGCTACACCTTC.

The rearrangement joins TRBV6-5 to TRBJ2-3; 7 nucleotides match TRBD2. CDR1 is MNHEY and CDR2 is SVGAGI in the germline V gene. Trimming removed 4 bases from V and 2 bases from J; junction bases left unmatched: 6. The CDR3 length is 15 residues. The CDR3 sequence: CASSFRGGVTDTQYF. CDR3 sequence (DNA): TGTGCCAGCAGTTTTCGCGGGGGAGTCACAGATACGCAGTATTTT.

The CDR3 spells CDHPESSGNTIYF. The CDR3 DNA reads TGTGACCATCCTGAGAGCTCTGGAAACACCATATATTTT. The J gene is TRBJ1-3, the V gene TRBV6-6; D is ambiguous. Germline CDR1 is MNHNY and CDR2 is SVGAGI (reference sequence). CDR3 length: 13 amino acids.

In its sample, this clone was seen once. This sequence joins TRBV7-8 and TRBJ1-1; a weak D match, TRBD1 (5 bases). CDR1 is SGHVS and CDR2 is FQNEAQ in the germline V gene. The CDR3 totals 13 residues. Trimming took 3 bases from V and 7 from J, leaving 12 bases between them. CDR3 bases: TGTGCCAGCAGCTTTTCTAGGGGACTTGAAGCTTTCTTT. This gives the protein CASSFSRGLEAFF.

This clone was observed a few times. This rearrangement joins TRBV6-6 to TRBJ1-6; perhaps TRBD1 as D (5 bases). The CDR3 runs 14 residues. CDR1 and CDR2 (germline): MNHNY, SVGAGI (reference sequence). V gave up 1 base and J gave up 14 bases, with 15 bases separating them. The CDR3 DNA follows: TGTGCCAGCAGTTACTACGGTGGGCTCAGGGCCCTCCACTTT. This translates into CASSYYGGLRALHF.

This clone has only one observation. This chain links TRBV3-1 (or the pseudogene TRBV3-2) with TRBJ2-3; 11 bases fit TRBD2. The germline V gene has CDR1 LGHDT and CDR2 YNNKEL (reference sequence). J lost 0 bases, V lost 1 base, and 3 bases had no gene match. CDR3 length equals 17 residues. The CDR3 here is CASSQGSGGASTDTQYF. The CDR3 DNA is TGTGCCAGCAGCCAAGGTAGCGGGGGGGCGAGCACAGATACGCAGTATTTT.

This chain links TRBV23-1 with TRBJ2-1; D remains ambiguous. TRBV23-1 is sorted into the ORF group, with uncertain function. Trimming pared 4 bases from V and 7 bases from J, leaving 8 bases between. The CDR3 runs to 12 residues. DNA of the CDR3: TGCGCCAGCAGTCTCGCGGCGAATGAGCAGTTCTTC. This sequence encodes CASSLAANEQFF.

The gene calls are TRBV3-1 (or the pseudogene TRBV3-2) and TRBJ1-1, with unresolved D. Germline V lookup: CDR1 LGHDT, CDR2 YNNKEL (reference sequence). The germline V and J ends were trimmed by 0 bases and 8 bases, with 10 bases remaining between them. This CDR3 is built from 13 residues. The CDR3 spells CASSQDWRLEAFF. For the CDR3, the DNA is TGTGCCAGCAGCCAAGATTGGAGGTTAGAAGCTTTCTTT.

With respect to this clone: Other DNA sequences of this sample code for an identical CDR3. DNA for the CDR3: TGTGCCAGCAGCTTATACCGCGGACAGGGTGGCTATGGCTACACCTTC. Translated, it gives CASSLYRGQGGYGYTF. The chain joins TRBV5-6 to TRBJ1-2; 8 bases agree with TRBD1. CDR3 length: 16 amino acids. After removal of 2 bases from V and 4 bases from J, the junction contained 10 bases not matched to a gene. Germline V gene sequence: CDR1 SGHDT, CDR2 YYEEEE.

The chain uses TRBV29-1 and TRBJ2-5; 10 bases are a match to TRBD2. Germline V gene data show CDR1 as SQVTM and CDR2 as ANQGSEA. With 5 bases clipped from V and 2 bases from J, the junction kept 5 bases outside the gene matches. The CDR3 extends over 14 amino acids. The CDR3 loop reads CSVPSGGDQETQYF. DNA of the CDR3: TGCAGCGTTCCTAGCGGGGGAGATCAAGAGACCCAGTACTTC.

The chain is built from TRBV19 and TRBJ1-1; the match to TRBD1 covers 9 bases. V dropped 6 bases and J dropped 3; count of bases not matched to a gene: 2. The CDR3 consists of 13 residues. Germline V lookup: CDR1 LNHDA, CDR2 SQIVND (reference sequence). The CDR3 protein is CASSRQGDTEAFF. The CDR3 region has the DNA TGTGCCAGTAGCCGACAGGGGGACACTGAAGCTTTCTTT.

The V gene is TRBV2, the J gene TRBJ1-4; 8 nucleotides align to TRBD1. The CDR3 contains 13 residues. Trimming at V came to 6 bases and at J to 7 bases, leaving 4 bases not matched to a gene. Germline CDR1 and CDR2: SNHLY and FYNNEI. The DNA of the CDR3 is TGTGCCAGCAGGGCGGACAGGGCTGAAAAACTGTTTTTT. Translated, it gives CASRADRAEKLFF. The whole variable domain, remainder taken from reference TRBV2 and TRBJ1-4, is EPEVTQTPSHQVTQMGQEVILRCVPISNHLYFYWYRQILGQKVEFLVSFYNNEISEKSEIFDDQFSVERPDGSNFTLKIRSTKLEDSAMYFCASRADRAEKLFFGSGTQLSVL.

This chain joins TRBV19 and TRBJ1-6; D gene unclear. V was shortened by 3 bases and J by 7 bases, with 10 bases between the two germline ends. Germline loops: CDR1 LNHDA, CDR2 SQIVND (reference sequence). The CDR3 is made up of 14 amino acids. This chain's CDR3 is CASSMRRPNSPLHF. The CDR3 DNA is TGTGCCAGTAGTATGCGGCGGCCAAATTCACCCCTCCACTTT.

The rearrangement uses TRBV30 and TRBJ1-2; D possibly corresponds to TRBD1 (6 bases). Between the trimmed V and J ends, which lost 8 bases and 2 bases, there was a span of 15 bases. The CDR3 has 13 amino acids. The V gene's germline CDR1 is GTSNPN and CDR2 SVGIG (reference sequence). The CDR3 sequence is CASTTGVNYGYTF. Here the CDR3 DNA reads TGTGCCAGCACGACAGGAGTCAACTATGGCTACACCTTC.

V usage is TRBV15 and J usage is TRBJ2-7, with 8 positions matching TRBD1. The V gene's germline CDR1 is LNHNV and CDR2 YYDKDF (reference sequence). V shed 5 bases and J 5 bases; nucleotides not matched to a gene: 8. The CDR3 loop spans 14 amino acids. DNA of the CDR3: TGTGCCACCAGCTGGGACAGGTCGGTGGACGAGCAGTACTTC. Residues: CATSWDRSVDEQYF.

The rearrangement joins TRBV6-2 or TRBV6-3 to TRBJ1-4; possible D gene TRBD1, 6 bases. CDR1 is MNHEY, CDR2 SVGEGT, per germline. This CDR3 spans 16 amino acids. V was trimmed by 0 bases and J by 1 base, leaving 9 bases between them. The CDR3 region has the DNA TGTGCCAGCAGTTACTCCGACAGGCAAACTAATGAAAAACTGTTTTTT. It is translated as CASSYSDRQTNEKLFF.

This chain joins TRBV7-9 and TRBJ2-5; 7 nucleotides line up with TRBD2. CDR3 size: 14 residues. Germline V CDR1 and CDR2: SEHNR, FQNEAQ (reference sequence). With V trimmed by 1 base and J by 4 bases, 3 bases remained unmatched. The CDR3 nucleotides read TGTGCCAGCAGCTTAGGTGGGGGGGGAGAGACCCAGTACTTC. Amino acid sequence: CASSLGGGGETQYF. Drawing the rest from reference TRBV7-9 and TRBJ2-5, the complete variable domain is DTGVSQNPRHKITKRGQNVTFRCDPISEHNRLYWYRQTLGQGPEFLTYFQNEAQLEKSRLLSDRFSAERPKGSFSTLEIQRTEQGDSAMYLCASSLGGGGETQYFGPGTRLLVL.

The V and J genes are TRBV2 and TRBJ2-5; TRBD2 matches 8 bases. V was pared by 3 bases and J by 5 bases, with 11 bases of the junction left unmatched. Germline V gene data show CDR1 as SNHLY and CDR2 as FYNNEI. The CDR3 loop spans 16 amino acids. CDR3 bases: TGTGCCAGCAGTGATGTTCAGCGGGGGCAGGGGGAGACCCAGTACTTC. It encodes CASSDVQRGQGETQYF.

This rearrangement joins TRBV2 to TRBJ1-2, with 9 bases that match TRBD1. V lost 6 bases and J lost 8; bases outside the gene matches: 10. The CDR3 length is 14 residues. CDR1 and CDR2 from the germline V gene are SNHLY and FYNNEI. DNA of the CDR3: TGTGCCAGCAGGGACTACCTGGACAGGGGCGGCTACACCTTC. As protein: CASRDYLDRGGYTF.

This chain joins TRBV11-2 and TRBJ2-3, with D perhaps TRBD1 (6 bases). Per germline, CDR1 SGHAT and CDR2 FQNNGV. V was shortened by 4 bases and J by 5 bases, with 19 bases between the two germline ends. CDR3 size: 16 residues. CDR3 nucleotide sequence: TGTGCCAGCAGCTCATTCTCGGACAGCCCGGGAGATACGCAGTATTTT. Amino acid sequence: CASSSFSDSPGDTQYF.

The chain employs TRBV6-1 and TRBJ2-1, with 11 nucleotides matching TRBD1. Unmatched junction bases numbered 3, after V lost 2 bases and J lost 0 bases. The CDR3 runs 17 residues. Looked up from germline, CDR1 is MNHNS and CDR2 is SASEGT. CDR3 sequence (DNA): TGTGCCAGCAGTGAAATCGGACAGGGGGCCTCCTACAATGAGCAGTTCTTC. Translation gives CASSEIGQGASYNEQFF.

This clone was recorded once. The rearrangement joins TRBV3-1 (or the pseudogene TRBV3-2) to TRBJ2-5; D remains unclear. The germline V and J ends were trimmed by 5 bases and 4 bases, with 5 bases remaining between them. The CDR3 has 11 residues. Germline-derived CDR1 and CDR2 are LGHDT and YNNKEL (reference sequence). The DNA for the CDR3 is TGTGCCAGCAGCGCGCTAGAGACCCAGTACTTC. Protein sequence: CASSALETQYF.

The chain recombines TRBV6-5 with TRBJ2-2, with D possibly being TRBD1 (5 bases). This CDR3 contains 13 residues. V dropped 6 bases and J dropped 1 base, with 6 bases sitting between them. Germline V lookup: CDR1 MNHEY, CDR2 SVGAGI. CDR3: CASRQGNTGELFF. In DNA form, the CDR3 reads TGTGCCAGCAGGCAGGGGAACACCGGGGAGCTGTTTTTT.

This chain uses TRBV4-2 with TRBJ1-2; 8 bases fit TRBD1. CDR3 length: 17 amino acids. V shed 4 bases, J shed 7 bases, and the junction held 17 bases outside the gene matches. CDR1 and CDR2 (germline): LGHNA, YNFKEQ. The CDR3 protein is CASSPRADRVPGGGYTF. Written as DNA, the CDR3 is TGTGCCAGCAGCCCCCGGGCGGACAGGGTCCCCGGGGGTGGCTACACCTTC.

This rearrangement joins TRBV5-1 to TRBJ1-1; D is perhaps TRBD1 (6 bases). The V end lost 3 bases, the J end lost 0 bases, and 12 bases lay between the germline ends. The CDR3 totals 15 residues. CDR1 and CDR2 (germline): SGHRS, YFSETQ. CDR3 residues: CASSWGGQMNTEAFF. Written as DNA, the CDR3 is TGCGCCAGCAGCTGGGGGGGACAAATGAACACTGAAGCTTTCTTT.

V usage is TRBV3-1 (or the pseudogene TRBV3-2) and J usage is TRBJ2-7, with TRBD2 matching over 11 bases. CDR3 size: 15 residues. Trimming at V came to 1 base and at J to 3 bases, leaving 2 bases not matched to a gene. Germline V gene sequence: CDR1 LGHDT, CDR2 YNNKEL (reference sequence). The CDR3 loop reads CASSQGTSGRYEQYF. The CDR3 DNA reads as TGTGCCAGCAGCCAAGGGACTAGCGGGCGCTACGAGCAGTACTTC.

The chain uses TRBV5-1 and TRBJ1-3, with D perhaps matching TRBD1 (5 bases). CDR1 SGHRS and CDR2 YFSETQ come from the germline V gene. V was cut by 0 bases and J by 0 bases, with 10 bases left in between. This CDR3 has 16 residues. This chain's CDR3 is CASSLGQSSSGNTIYF. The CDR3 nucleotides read TGCGCCAGCAGCTTGGGACAGTCCAGCTCTGGAAACACCATATATTTT.

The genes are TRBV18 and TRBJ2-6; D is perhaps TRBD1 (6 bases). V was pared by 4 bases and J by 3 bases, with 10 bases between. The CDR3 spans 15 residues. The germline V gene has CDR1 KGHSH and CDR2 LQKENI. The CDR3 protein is CASSLQGFGANVLTF. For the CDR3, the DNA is TGTGCCAGCTCACTCCAGGGGTTTGGGGCCAACGTCCTGACTTTC.

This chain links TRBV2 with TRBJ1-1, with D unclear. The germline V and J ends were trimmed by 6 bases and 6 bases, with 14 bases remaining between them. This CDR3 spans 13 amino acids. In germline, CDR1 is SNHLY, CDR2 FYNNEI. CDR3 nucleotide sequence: TGTGCCAGCAGAACTACAAGATCTTCTGAAGCTTTCTTT. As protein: CASRTTRSSEAFF.

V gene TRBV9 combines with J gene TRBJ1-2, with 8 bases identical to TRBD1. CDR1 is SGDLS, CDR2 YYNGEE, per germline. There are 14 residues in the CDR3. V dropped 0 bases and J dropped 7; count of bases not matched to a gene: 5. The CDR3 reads CASSVAAQGVGYTF. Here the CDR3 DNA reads TGTGCCAGCAGCGTAGCTGCACAGGGGGTTGGCTACACCTTC.

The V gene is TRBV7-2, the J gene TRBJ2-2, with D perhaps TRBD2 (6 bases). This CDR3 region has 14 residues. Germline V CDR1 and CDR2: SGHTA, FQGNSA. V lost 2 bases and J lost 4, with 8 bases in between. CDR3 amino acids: CASSLFGSTGELFF. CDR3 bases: TGTGCCAGCAGCTTATTCGGGAGCACCGGGGAGCTGTTTTTT.